Listed here are 12 T cell receptor beta chains from one sample, sequenced in a study of blood T cell repertoires in COVID-19. Libraries were prepared by immunoSEQ multiplex PCR; TCRdb keeps only in-frame clonotypes and omits some of them. The table shows about 59,000 clones, with 81% occurring only once. Sequencing used peripheral blood. These receptor sequences come from a woman older than 75 with active or convalescent COVID-19.

This clone was seen a handful of times. The J gene is TRBJ1-2, the V gene TRBV11-2; D may be TRBD1 (5 bases). Germline loops: CDR1 SGHAT, CDR2 FQNNGV. This CDR3 is 18 amino acids long. Trimming shortened V by 0 bases and J by 1 base, and 18 bases separated the two germline ends. The chain's CDR3 is CASSLDGAIGALNYGYTF. In DNA, the CDR3 is TGTGCCAGCAGCTTAGATGGGGCTATTGGGGCCCTTAACTATGGCTACACCTTC.

This chain uses TRBV19 with TRBJ1-1, with a weak D call TRBD1 (5 bases). The CDR3 loop spans 15 amino acids. V was pared by 7 bases and J by 0 bases, with 15 bases between. Germline V CDR1 and CDR2: LNHDA, SQIVND (reference sequence). This CDR3 reads CASIGWTDMNTEAFF. Here the CDR3 DNA reads TGTGCCAGTATAGGGTGGACGGACATGAACACTGAAGCTTTCTTT.

The chain combines TRBV5-1 with TRBJ1-2; unclear D gene. This CDR3 region has 13 residues. Germline values: CDR1 SGHRS, CDR2 YFSETQ. V was trimmed by 2 bases and J by 8 bases, leaving 13 bases between them. CDR3 sequence reads: CASSLTTGLGYTF. Here the CDR3 DNA reads TGCGCCAGCAGCTTAACGACGGGTTTGGGCTACACCTTC.

This clone was seen a handful of times. The genes are TRBV12-3 or TRBV12-4 and TRBJ2-2; D gene ambiguous. The CDR3 is 13 residues long. V lost 3 bases and J lost 3, with 5 bases in between. For the CDR3, the DNA is TGTGCCAGCAGTTTGCAGGACACCGGGGAGCTGTTTTTT. This encodes CASSLQDTGELFF.

The chain recombines TRBV10-1 with TRBJ1-1; perhaps TRBD1 as D (5 bases). Trimming pared 4 bases from V and 2 bases from J, leaving 8 bases between. This CDR3 has 13 residues. Germline-derived CDR1 and CDR2 are WNHNN and SYGVQD (reference sequence). The chain's CDR3 is CASSVDINTEAFF. The CDR3, as DNA: TGCGCCAGCAGTGTGGACATAAACACTGAAGCTTTCTTT.

The chain combines TRBV6-2 or TRBV6-3 with TRBJ2-7; D is unresolved. Trimming shortened V by 5 bases and J by 0 bases, and 8 bases separated the two germline ends. Germline CDR1 MNHEY, CDR2 SVGEGT. The CDR3 runs 13 residues. The chain's CDR3 is CASSEVSSYEQYF. The DNA for the CDR3 is TGTGCCAGCAGTGAGGTTAGCTCCTACGAGCAGTACTTC.

This clone was seen a handful of times. The chain has TRBV23-1 and TRBJ1-3; no firm D call. TRBV23-1 is labeled an ORF, and its function is uncertain. V was clipped by 4 bases and J by 0 bases, with 13 bases between them. The CDR3 runs 16 residues. The chain's CDR3 is CASSPSRGSSGNTIYF. The CDR3 DNA is TGCGCCAGCAGTCCTTCACGGGGTAGCTCTGGAAACACCATATATTTT.

The rearrangement joins TRBV6-5 to TRBJ2-7; TRBD1 is a possible D gene (5 bases). Germline CDR1 MNHEY, CDR2 SVGAGI. V lost 6 bases and J 0 bases, leaving 12 bases between the germline ends. The CDR3 extends over 14 amino acids. The CDR3 loop is CASRRTGYSYEQYF. In nucleotides, the CDR3 is TGTGCCAGCAGACGAACAGGTTACTCCTACGAGCAGTACTTC.

The V gene is TRBV4-3, the J gene TRBJ1-2; D may be TRBD1 (6 bases). Trimming cost V 2 bases and J 4 bases, with 14 bases left between them. CDR1 is LGHNA and CDR2 is YSLEER in the germline V gene. The length of the CDR3 is 15 residues. The CDR3 DNA follows: TGCGCCAGCAGCCAAAATACACAGGGCGCCTATGGCTACACCTTC. Its translation: CASSQNTQGAYGYTF.

This clone appeared once. The gene calls are TRBV24-1 and TRBJ2-5; the match to TRBD1 covers 10 bases. With V trimmed by 5 bases and J by 4 bases, 3 bases remained unmatched. Germline V gene data show CDR1 as KGHDR and CDR2 as SFDVKD. The CDR3 contains 14 residues. The CDR3 nucleotides read TGTGCCACCAGTGCGGGACAGGGGCTAGAGACCCAGTACTTC. This codes for CATSAGQGLETQYF.

The rearrangement joins TRBV7-3 to TRBJ2-2; D possibly corresponds to TRBD1 (6 bases). V was shortened by 5 bases and J by 4 bases, with 11 bases between the two germline ends. CDR3 length: 14 amino acids. CDR1 and CDR2 (germline): SGHTA, FQGTGA. CDR3 DNA: TGTGCCAGCAGCACACTACAGGGCACCGGGGAGCTGTTTTTT. Translation gives CASSTLQGTGELFF.

The table lists this clone with a count of one. V is TRBV23-1 and J is TRBJ2-7, with D tentatively TRBD2 (5 bases). TRBV23-1 belongs to the ORF category, with a function that is uncertain. This CDR3 is 16 amino acids long. Deletions cut 2 bases from V and 6 bases from J, with 20 bases between. CDR3 sequence reads: CASSQKIPPGGSEQYF. CDR3 nucleotide sequence: TGCGCCAGCAGTCAAAAAATACCCCCTGGAGGCTCCGAGCAGTACTTC.